Listed here are 9 T cell receptor beta chains from one sample, sequenced in a study of T cell responses to AZD1222 COVID-19 vaccine. Method: immunoSEQ multiplex PCR; TCRdb's copy keeps in-frame clones and lacks some. The sample includes about 120,000 clones, approximately 90% seen only once; the top ten take about 2.9%. Material: peripheral blood, obtained 28 days after the second AZD1222 dose. The receptors were gathered from an adult who received the AZD1222 COVID-19 vaccine.

The CDR3 bases are TGCGCCAGCAGCCAAGAAGGGGGTTGGCAGCCCCAGCATTTT. Translated, it gives CASSQEGGWQPQHF. The chain uses TRBV4-3 and TRBJ1-5; TRBD1 might be the D (6 bases). Trimming left V 0 bases short and J 7 bases short, with 10 bases between. The CDR3 length is 14 residues. The germline V gene has CDR1 LGHNA and CDR2 YSLEER.

The sample holds a few counts of this clone. The chain is built from TRBV19 and TRBJ2-2; the match to TRBD2 covers 9 bases. This CDR3 region has 14 residues. V dropped 8 bases and J dropped 4; count of bases not matched to a gene: 5. Germline assignment: CDR1 LNHDA and CDR2 SQIVND (reference sequence). The DNA for the CDR3 is TGTGCCAGTTTAGCGGGGGCGATCACCGGGGAGCTGTTTTTT. This codes for CASLAGAITGELFF.

The chain couples TRBV11-3 to TRBJ2-5; the D is unclear. The CDR3 runs to 12 residues. With 1 base removed from V and 3 bases from J, the gap between germline ends came to 3 bases. Germline V lookup: CDR1 SGHNT, CDR2 YENEEA. The chain's CDR3 is CASSLGEETQYF. In nucleotides, the CDR3 is TGTGCCAGCAGCTTAGGGGAAGAGACCCAGTACTTC.

The rearrangement uses TRBV10-3 and TRBJ2-1, with 7 bases that match TRBD2. The germline gives CDR1 ENHRY, CDR2 SYGVKD. The CDR3 has 14 residues. J gave up 5 bases and V 8 bases, and 9 bases lay outside the gene matches. The CDR3 DNA follows: TGTGCCATCGGCGCGGGGGTAGGGAACAATGAGCAGTTCTTC. The encoded protein is CAIGAGVGNNEQFF.

This clone was seen a few times. V gene TRBV13 combines with J gene TRBJ1-2; 11 nucleotides line up with TRBD1. The CDR3 contains 17 residues. Germline CDR1 reads PRHDT; CDR2 reads FYEKMQ (reference sequence). Trimming cost V 5 bases and J 3 bases; bases outside gene matches: 11. The CDR3 bases are TGTGCCAGCAGCCGGGAAAACTGGGACAGGGGGGACTATGGCTACACCTTC. It is translated as CASSRENWDRGDYGYTF.

A single count supports this clone. The chain is built from TRBV19 and TRBJ2-2; the D call may be TRBD1 or TRBD2 (5 bases each). CDR3 length: 15 amino acids. Germline V gene data show CDR1 as LNHDA and CDR2 as SQIVND (reference sequence). Trimming cost V 8 bases and J 2 bases, with 15 bases left between them. The CDR3 sequence is CASEGPLANTGELFF. CDR3 DNA: TGTGCCAGTGAGGGGCCACTTGCTAACACCGGGGAGCTGTTTTTT.

V gene TRBV6-5 combines with J gene TRBJ1-6; D not certain. Trimming removed 8 bases at V and 10 bases at J, with 21 bases between. The V gene's germline CDR1 is MNHEY and CDR2 SVGAGI. There are 15 residues in the CDR3. The CDR3 DNA follows: TGTGCCAGCTCCCCGGGCGGCATGGGTGACTCACCCCTCCACTTT. This translates into CASSPGGMGDSPLHF.

This clone was seen more than once but under ten times. The genes are TRBV7-8 and TRBJ1-2; D unclear. V lost 5 bases and J lost 6, with 19 bases in between. Germline V gene data show CDR1 as SGHVS and CDR2 as FQNEAQ. This CDR3 spans 15 amino acids. CDR3 in DNA: TGTGCCAGCAGCCAAATAGCCGGGGTTACCCATGGCTACACCTTC. Protein product: CASSQIAGVTHGYTF.

This chain links TRBV15 with TRBJ2-3; D is possibly TRBD1 (5 bases). CDR3 length equals 14 residues. The germline V gene encodes CDR1 LNHNV and CDR2 YYDKDF (reference sequence). Trimming removed 6 bases from V and 0 bases from J, with 10 bases in between. CDR3 nucleotides: TGTGCCACCAGGGCAGGGTTTAGCACAGATACGCAGTATTTT. This gives the protein CATRAGFSTDTQYF.